The entry below describes one T cell receptor (beta chain). Its antigen remains undetermined. No quality values exist for individual bases; no much larger clone is one base distant. The library was obtained by the immunoSEQ multiplex PCR assay. As for the authors' bioinformatics: A statistical classification framework was built to diagnose cytomegalovirus status from the catalog of TCR beta chain sequences. TCRdb stores this immuneACCESS table with in-frame sequences only. Part of the clones is absent; in the studies checked, under half of the shortfall reflects unresolved V genes, and no reason is known for the rest. V, J and clone size were drawn from that table, and D and trimming were deduced from the DNA. The sample table shows some 90,000 clones, and 96% are seen once. The ten biggest clones cover 0.78% of the sample. The donors belonged to the validation cohort of under 150 subjects, which was separate from the roughly 680-subject first cohort.

The data belong to a study of cytomegalovirus exposure and HLA in healthy donors (dated by TCRdb to about 2017). Concerning the study at large: A later analysis indicated that the 120 or so validation repertoires were generated on the platform also employed for the roughly 720 repertoires of the first cohort. The study aimed to test whether signatures of past pathogen exposure could be identified by cataloging public T cell receptors. A separate validation cohort of some 130 different subjects was used in addition to the 666-subject first cohort. The study combined high-throughput TCR immunosequencing, statistical association of individual TCRs with disease status, and machine learning to predict cytomegalovirus infection status.

The study at large found these results: A later analysis lacked HLA typing for the validation cohort, so it scored co-occurrence in that cohort across all 120 repertoires. Three of the identified cytomegalovirus-associated TCR beta chains were confirmed in vitro to be specific for cytomegalovirus antigens. In both the original and validation cohorts, the classifier was reported to diagnose cytomegalovirus status with high specificity and sensitivity. A total of 150 to 200 TCR beta chains were listed by the study as associated with cytomegalovirus. Most TCR sequences were seen in very few donors, while some public TCRs were found in many individuals. Of the cluster scores, 90% to 95% were above 0 in a later analysis, which found that TCRs clustered in the first cohort also tended to co-occur in the 95 to 150 validation repertoires. It was suggested by the authors that the approach could potentially be generalized to other disease states and immunological phenotypes.

The CDR3 numbers 14 residues from cysteine through valine. Left in the record is the CDR3 DNA by itself, 42 bases read in frame from the first base. V drops 4 bases and J drops 4 bases, leaving 14 bases in between. The germline V gene sets CDR1 to MNHNS and CDR2 to SASEGT. Sequencing was performed on PBMCs. The chain couples TRBV6-1 to TRBJ2-7, and the D gene may be TRBD2, 5 bases matching. This receptor was obtained from a man aged 18 to 29 in good health and CMV-seronegative. The DNA reads TGTGCCAGCAGTGTTTGGCATGGAGGTTACGAGCAGTACGTC. It is translated as CASSVWHGGYEQYV.